Shown below are 29 T cell receptor beta chains from a single sample sequenced in a study of shared T cell receptors in the human thymus. Libraries were prepared by immunoSEQ multiplex PCR; TCRdb keeps only in-frame clonotypes and omits some of them. The table shows approximately 490,000 clones, with 75% to 80% occurring only once. These records were also assigned to another study, of human thymus T cells.

Material: thymocytes. These receptors all come from a boy younger than two with a congenital heart defect.

This clone was seen a single time. The chain uses TRBV6-5 and TRBJ2-5; TRBD2 aligns across 7 bases. The length of the CDR3 is 15 residues. Germline CDR1 is MNHEY and CDR2 is SVGAGI. V lost 5 bases and J lost 1; bases outside the gene matches: 7. The DNA for the CDR3 is TGTGCCAGCAGTCCCCGGACTAGATCCCAAGAGACCCAGTACTTC. Translated, it gives CASSPRTRSQETQYF.

This clone was picked up one time. The V gene is TRBV27, the J gene TRBJ2-3, with D perhaps TRBD2 (6 bases). Germline lookup yields CDR1 MNHEY and CDR2 SMNVEV (reference sequence). The V end was cut by 8 bases, the J end by 2 bases, with 17 bases between. The CDR3 is 15 residues long. DNA for the CDR3: TGTGCCAGCGTTAAGAGGCGGGAACACACAGATACGCAGTATTTT. It encodes CASVKRREHTDTQYF.

The CDR3 loop reads CASSFLESDTDTQYF. CDR3 sequence (DNA): TGTGCCAGCAGCTTCTTGGAGAGTGACACAGATACGCAGTATTTT. This rearrangement joins TRBV5-4 to TRBJ2-3; D call uncertain. The V gene lost 2 bases and the J gene lost 2 bases, with 12 bases spanning the gap. Germline loops: CDR1 SGHNT, CDR2 YYREEE (reference sequence). The CDR3 runs 15 residues.

The J gene is TRBJ2-7, the V gene TRBV25-1; 14 bases agree with TRBD2. The CDR3 extends over 15 amino acids. The germline gives CDR1 MGHDK, CDR2 SYGVNS. J was trimmed by 9 bases and V by 2 bases; bases with no gene match: 6. CDR3 in DNA: TGTGCCAGCAGTGAACGCGGGACTAGCGGGAGCGGGCAGTACTTC. Translated: CASSERGTSGSGQYF.

The rearrangement uses TRBV6-1 and TRBJ2-1; 9 positions match TRBD2. Trimming removed 2 bases from V and 9 bases from J; junction bases left unmatched: 8. Germline lookup yields CDR1 MNHNS and CDR2 SASEGT. This CDR3 comprises 15 residues. The CDR3 loop is CASSETGASGVEQFF. The CDR3 coding sequence is TGTGCCAGCAGTGAAACTGGGGCTAGCGGGGTTGAGCAGTTCTTC.

The rearrangement uses TRBV7-2 and TRBJ2-5, with 9 positions matching TRBD2. J was trimmed by 4 bases and V by 4 bases; bases with no gene match: 10. Germline CDR1 SGHTA, CDR2 FQGNSA. The length of the CDR3 is 16 residues. CDR3 residues: CASSSDSGRELETQYF. The CDR3 DNA reads TGTGCCAGCAGCTCGGATAGCGGGAGAGAATTAGAGACCCAGTACTTC.

This clone was counted only a few times. The chain uses TRBV5-1 and TRBJ2-4, with D maybe TRBD2 (6 bases). The CDR3 is 14 amino acids. Trimming pared 1 base from V and 7 bases from J, leaving 12 bases between. Germline lookup yields CDR1 SGHRS and CDR2 YFSETQ. CDR3 region: CASSLRDSKNIQYF. The CDR3 DNA follows: TGCGCCAGCAGCTTGCGGGACTCGAAGAACATTCAGTACTTC.

This chain links TRBV6-5 with TRBJ2-7; 9 bases map to TRBD2. The V segment lost 6 bases and the J segment 0 bases; nucleotides outside the gene matches: 6. Germline V gives CDR1 MNHEY, CDR2 SVGAGI. This CDR3 spans 15 amino acids. The CDR3 here is CASRPREGNSYEQYF. CDR3 DNA sequence: TGTGCCAGCAGGCCGCGGGAGGGCAACTCCTACGAGCAGTACTTC.

The chain joins TRBV30 to TRBJ2-7; tentative D call: TRBD1 (5 bases). CDR1 and CDR2 (germline): GTSNPN, SVGIG (reference sequence). This CDR3 has 15 residues. Trimming cost V 5 bases and J 0 bases, with 17 bases left between them. CDR3 sequence (DNA): TGTGCCTGGGGCTCGACAGCGTGGGGCTCCTACGAGCAGTACTTC. This encodes CAWGSTAWGSYEQYF.

CDR3 sequence (DNA): TGTGCCAGCAGCCAACAGTTCTGCAATGAGCAGTTCTTC. This codes for CASSQQFCNEQFF. The V and J genes are TRBV14 and TRBJ2-1; D unclear. The ends were cut back, 2 bases at V and 6 bases at J, with 8 bases in the middle. CDR3 size: 13 residues. The germline CDR1 and CDR2 sequences are SGHDN and FVKESK.

This clone was observed a handful of times. This chain uses TRBV27 with TRBJ2-5, with 8 bases fitting TRBD2. The CDR3 sequence is 13 residues long. With 5 bases clipped from V and 4 bases from J, the junction kept 3 bases outside the gene matches. Germline V gene sequence: CDR1 MNHEY, CDR2 SMNVEV (reference sequence). The CDR3 bases are TGTGCCAGCAGTCCGCTAGCGGGAGAGACCCAGTACTTC. This sequence encodes CASSPLAGETQYF.

The chain is built from TRBV18 and TRBJ1-2, with 8 bases matching TRBD1. The CDR3 sequence is 14 residues long. The V segment lost 2 bases and the J segment 7 bases; nucleotides outside the gene matches: 6. Looked up from germline, CDR1 is KGHSH and CDR2 is LQKENI. The CDR3, as DNA: TGTGCCAGCTCACCAGCGAGACAGGGGTCTGGCTACACCTTC. Amino acid sequence: CASSPARQGSGYTF.

The chain links TRBV30 to TRBJ2-7, with D tentatively TRBD2 (6 bases). CDR1 GTSNPN and CDR2 SVGIG come from the germline V gene (reference sequence). V lost 1 base to trimming and J lost 0 bases, with 13 bases between them. The CDR3 length is 15 residues. The CDR3 region is CAWSGDWVSSYEQYF. The CDR3 bases are TGTGCCTGGAGTGGGGACTGGGTGAGCTCCTACGAGCAGTACTTC.

This rearrangement joins TRBV7-2 to TRBJ1-3; 7 positions agree with TRBD1. CDR3 length: 16 residues. With 5 bases clipped from V and 1 base from J, the junction kept 8 bases outside the gene matches. Germline loops: CDR1 SGHTA, CDR2 FQGNSA. CDR3 nucleotide sequence: TGTGCCAGCAGCCTAGAAGACAGGGTATCTGGAAACACCATATATTTT. Its protein product is CASSLEDRVSGNTIYF.

This clone showed up just once. CDR3: CSAGRVYTQYF. CDR3 DNA: TGCAGTGCTGGCCGTGTATATACGCAGTATTTT. The chain employs TRBV20-1 and TRBJ2-3; no clear D. This CDR3 spans 11 amino acids. Germline loops: CDR1 DFQATT, CDR2 SNEGSKA (reference sequence). V was clipped by 5 bases and J by 7 bases, with 10 bases between them.

This clone was counted a single time. The rearrangement uses TRBV5-1 and TRBJ2-1; 7 positions match TRBD1. The J segment lost 5 bases and the V segment lost 1 base, leaving 3 bases of the junction unmatched. The CDR3 consists of 14 residues. Germline V gene data show CDR1 as SGHRS and CDR2 as YFSETQ. The DNA of the CDR3 is TGCGCCAGCAGCTTGAACACAGGGGACAATGAGCAGTTCTTC. Residues: CASSLNTGDNEQFF.

The table lists this clone with a few counts. The gene calls are TRBV28 and TRBJ2-3, with 8 bases lining up with TRBD2. The trim removed 6 bases at V and 2 bases at J, leaving 16 bases unmatched. The CDR3 contains 18 residues. CDR1 is MDHEN and CDR2 is SYDVKM in the germline V gene. This CDR3 reads CASSRSPGGRFHTDTQYF. The CDR3 nucleotides are TGTGCCAGCAGCCGGTCTCCTGGCGGGAGGTTTCACACAGATACGCAGTATTTT.

The chain is built from TRBV5-1 and TRBJ1-1; 10 bases are shared with TRBD1. This CDR3 comprises 15 residues. V lost 3 bases, J lost 3 bases, and 5 bases stayed unmatched. Per germline, CDR1 SGHRS and CDR2 YFSETQ. CDR3 bases: TGCGCCAGCAGCTCGACCGGGACAGGGGACACTGAAGCTTTCTTT. Translation gives CASSSTGTGDTEAFF.

This clone showed up just a few times. The rearrangement joins TRBV6-5 to TRBJ2-5; weak D call: TRBD2 (6 bases). The V end lost 10 bases, the J end lost 4 bases, and 13 bases lay between the germline ends. Germline-derived CDR1 and CDR2 are MNHEY and SVGAGI. This CDR3 has 12 residues. This CDR3 reads CAIVLGGETQYF. Written as DNA, the CDR3 is TGTGCCATAGTTCTGGGGGGAGAGACCCAGTACTTC.

This chain links TRBV15 with TRBJ2-1; D possibly corresponds to TRBD2 (6 bases). The CDR3 is made up of 19 amino acids. With 4 bases removed from V and 0 bases from J, the gap between germline ends came to 22 bases. Germline values: CDR1 LNHNV, CDR2 YYDKDF (reference sequence). The chain's CDR3 is CATSIRREPPRGSYNEQFF. The DNA of the CDR3 is TGTGCCACCAGCATAAGGCGGGAACCCCCACGGGGCTCCTACAATGAGCAGTTCTTC.

The chain is built from TRBV25-1 and TRBJ2-7; D uncertain. The V gene's germline CDR1 is MGHDK and CDR2 SYGVNS. Trimming pared 1 base from V and 1 base from J, leaving 8 bases between. This CDR3 is built from 14 residues. Here the CDR3 reads CASSEWNRSYEQYF. The DNA for the CDR3 is TGTGCCAGCAGTGAATGGAACAGATCCTACGAGCAGTACTTC.

This clone was recorded a few times. CDR3: CASSPTGDQETQYF. CDR3 nucleotide sequence: TGTGCCAGCAGTCCAACAGGGGATCAAGAGACCCAGTACTTC. The genes are TRBV28 and TRBJ2-5; 7 bases fit TRBD1. This CDR3 spans 14 amino acids. The V segment lost 5 bases and the J segment 2 bases; nucleotides outside the gene matches: 5. Looked up from germline, CDR1 is MDHEN and CDR2 is SYDVKM.

The chain uses TRBV19 and TRBJ2-1, with D uncertain. This CDR3 has 13 amino acids. Trimming stripped 2 bases from V and 8 bases from J, with 10 bases between. The germline CDR1 and CDR2 sequences are LNHDA and SQIVND (reference sequence). The CDR3, as DNA: TGTGCCAGTAGTATAAAACTTATCCATGAGCAGTTCTTC. This codes for CASSIKLIHEQFF.

This chain links TRBV10-3 with TRBJ2-7; D might be TRBD1 (6 bases). CDR1 and CDR2 (germline): ENHRY, SYGVKD. The CDR3 runs 14 residues. V dropped 4 bases and J dropped 5 bases, with 15 bases sitting between them. Here the CDR3 reads CAISVGKGVDEQYF. The CDR3 nucleotides are TGTGCCATCAGTGTGGGGAAGGGGGTCGACGAGCAGTACTTC.

As concerns this clone: Its ends do not fully match the called genes, so a read error is possible. The rearrangement links TRBV20-1 to TRBJ1-1; possibly TRBD1 for D (5 bases). Germline loops: CDR1 DFQATT, CDR2 SNEGSKA (reference sequence). The CDR3 has 8 amino acids. In DNA, the CDR3 is TGCAGTGCTCAGGGCTACCTCTTT. Amino acid sequence: CSAQGYLF.

The chain joins TRBV27 to TRBJ2-3; D is unresolved. V lost 4 bases to trimming and J lost 2 bases, with 16 bases between them. This CDR3 is built from 16 residues. Germline V gives CDR1 MNHEY, CDR2 SMNVEV (reference sequence). CDR3 in DNA: TGTGCCAGCAGTTCCCCCCGGGTCAACCCCACAGATACGCAGTATTTT. Protein product: CASSSPRVNPTDTQYF.

The rearrangement joins TRBV11-2 to TRBJ2-7; 7 positions match TRBD1. V was clipped by 2 bases and J by 3 bases; unmatched bases: 10. Germline values: CDR1 SGHAT, CDR2 FQNNGV. CDR3 length equals 16 residues. This CDR3 reads CASSLRRTGTFYEQYF. CDR3 sequence (DNA): TGTGCCAGCAGCTTAAGGCGGACAGGTACCTTCTACGAGCAGTACTTC.

The gene calls are TRBV27 and TRBJ2-2; D gene ambiguous. V was pared by 7 bases and J by 3 bases, with 3 bases between. The CDR3 has 11 residues. Looked up from germline, CDR1 is MNHEY and CDR2 is SMNVEV (reference sequence). As DNA, the CDR3 is TGTGCCAGCACGGACACCGGGGAGCTGTTTTTT. Amino acids: CASTDTGELFF.

V gene TRBV7-9 combines with J gene TRBJ2-2; TRBD2 matches 7 bases. Germline-derived CDR1 and CDR2 are SEHNR and FQNEAQ (reference sequence). This CDR3 has 16 residues. J was trimmed by 5 bases and V by 1 base; bases with no gene match: 7. In DNA form, the CDR3 reads TGTGCCAGCAGCTTAGTTGCGGGAGACAGAACCGGGGAGCTGTTTTTT. Its protein product is CASSLVAGDRTGELFF.